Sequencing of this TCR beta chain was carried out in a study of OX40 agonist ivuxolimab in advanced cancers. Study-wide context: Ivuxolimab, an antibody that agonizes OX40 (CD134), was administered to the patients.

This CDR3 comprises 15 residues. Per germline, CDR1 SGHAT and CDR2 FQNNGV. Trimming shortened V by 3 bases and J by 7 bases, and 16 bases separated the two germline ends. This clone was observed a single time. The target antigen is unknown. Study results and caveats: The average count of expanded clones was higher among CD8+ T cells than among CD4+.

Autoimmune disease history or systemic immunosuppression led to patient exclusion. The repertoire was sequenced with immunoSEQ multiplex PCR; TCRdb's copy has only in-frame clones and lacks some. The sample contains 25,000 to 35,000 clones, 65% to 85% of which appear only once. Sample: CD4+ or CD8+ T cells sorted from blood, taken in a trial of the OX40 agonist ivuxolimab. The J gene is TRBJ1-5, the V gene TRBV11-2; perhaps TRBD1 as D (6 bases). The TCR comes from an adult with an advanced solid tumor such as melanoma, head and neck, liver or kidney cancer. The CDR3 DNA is TGTGCCAGCAGCTTTTCCGGGGGCGCGCGGCAGCCCCAGCATTTT. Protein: CASSFSGGARQPQHF. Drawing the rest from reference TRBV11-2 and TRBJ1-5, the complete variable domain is EAGVAQSPRYKIIEKRQSVAFWCNPISGHATLYWYQQILGQGPKLLIQFQNNGVVDDSQLPKDRFSAERLKGVDSTLKIQPAKLEDSAVYLCASSFSGGARQPQHFGDGTRLSIL.